These T cell receptor beta chains were read from a single sample in a study of untreated major depressive disorder. Some clones are missing from TCRdb's copy, which holds only in-frame ones; the method was immunoSEQ multiplex PCR. This sample has under 15,000 clones, with 80% to 95% found just once. The material sequenced was CD4+ T cells from PBMCs. These TCRs come from a man in his thirties or forties with major depressive disorder. CDR3s include the opening cysteine and the closing phenylalanine or tryptophan. D genes are given only for firm matches. For some rows the clone size is stated as once, few or many, or as a class when expanded; others skip it.

clone_size: NA
j_call: TRBJ1-3
v_call: TRBV5-1
d_call: TRBD1
cdr3_nt: TGCGCCAGCAGTAGGTCCGGGACAGGGGATGGAAACACCATATATTTT
cdr3_aa: CASSRSGTGDGNTIYF

clone_size: NA
j_call: TRBJ1-1
v_call: TRBV4-1
d_call: NA
cdr3_nt: TGCGCCAGCAGCCACAGGCCCCCCGGCATGAACACTGAAGCTTTCTTT
cdr3_aa: CASSHRPPGMNTEAFF

clone_size: NA
j_call: TRBJ1-1
v_call: TRBV4-2
d_call: TRBD1
cdr3_nt: TGTGCCAGCAGCCAAAAAGGACAGGCCTACACTGAAGCTTTCTTT
cdr3_aa: CASSQKGQAYTEAFF

clone_size: NA
j_call: TRBJ1-5
v_call: TRBV2
d_call: NA
cdr3_nt: TGTGCCAGCAGTGCCTCGGGACACGGCAATCAGCCCCAGCATTTT
cdr3_aa: CASSASGHGNQPQHF

clone_size: NA
j_call: TRBJ2-1
v_call: TRBV4-1
d_call: TRBD1
cdr3_nt: TGCGCCAGCAGCCAACCATCGACAGGGTGGATGTACAATGAGCAGTTCTTC
cdr3_aa: CASSQPSTGWMYNEQFF

clone_size: NA
j_call: TRBJ2-5
v_call: TRBV27
d_call: TRBD1
cdr3_nt: TGTGCCAGCAGTCCCCACCGGGACAGGGTCTCTTGGGAGACCCAGTACTTC
cdr3_aa: CASSPHRDRVSWETQYF

clone_size: NA
j_call: TRBJ1-6
v_call: TRBV7-9
d_call: NA
cdr3_nt: TGTGCCAGCAGCTTAGAAGGTTCACCCCTCCACTTT
cdr3_aa: CASSLEGSPLHF

clone_size: NA
j_call: TRBJ1-3
v_call: TRBV2
d_call: NA
cdr3_nt: TGTGCCAGCAGTGTCCCGAGGGACGCTTCGCTGGGAAACACCATATATTTT
cdr3_aa: CASSVPRDASLGNTIYF

clone_size: NA
j_call: TRBJ2-3
v_call: TRBV7-2
d_call: NA
cdr3_nt: TGTGCCAGCAGCCATGGGACGACCGCAGATACGCAGTATTTT
cdr3_aa: CASSHGTTADTQYF

clone_size: NA
j_call: TRBJ1-1
v_call: TRBV5-6
d_call: NA
cdr3_nt: TGTGCCAGCAGCTTGGTTTTCGGACAGAACACTGAAGCTTTCTTT
cdr3_aa: CASSLVFGQNTEAFF

clone_size: NA
j_call: TRBJ2-1
v_call: TRBV2
d_call: TRBD2
cdr3_nt: TGTGCCAGCGAGGGGTTTAGCGGGGGGGCCTCCAATGAGCAGTTCTTC
cdr3_aa: CASEGFSGGASNEQFF

clone_size: NA
j_call: TRBJ2-5
v_call: TRBV7-3
d_call: TRBD2
cdr3_nt: TGTGCCAGCAGTCTTCGAGCGGGGGCTGGCCAAGAGACCCAGTACTTC
cdr3_aa: CASSLRAGAGQETQYF

clone_size: NA
j_call: TRBJ2-7
v_call: TRBV6-5
d_call: NA
cdr3_nt: TGTGCCAGCAGTTACACAGGGCACTACTACGAGCAGTACTTC
cdr3_aa: CASSYTGHYYEQYF

clone_size: NA
j_call: TRBJ2-5
v_call: TRBV5-1
d_call: TRBD2
cdr3_nt: TGCGCCAGCAGCTCCGGGTCATCTAGCGGGGGGGCGTCAGAGACCCAGTACTTC
cdr3_aa: CASSSGSSSGGASETQYF

clone_size: NA
j_call: TRBJ2-2
v_call: TRBV18
d_call: NA
cdr3_nt: TGTGCCAGCTCACCACCAGGGGCCCTTTTGAACACCGGGGAGCTGTTTTTT
cdr3_aa: CASSPPGALLNTGELFF

clone_size: once
j_call: TRBJ1-1
v_call: TRBV5-1
d_call: TRBD1
cdr3_nt: TGCGCCAGCAGCACCGGGACAGTGAACACTGAAGCTTTCTTT
cdr3_aa: CASSTGTVNTEAFF

clone_size: once
j_call: TRBJ1-5
v_call: TRBV19
d_call: NA
cdr3_nt: TGTGCCAGTAGCCTGACCCCCGGCAATCAGCCCCAGCATTTT
cdr3_aa: CASSLTPGNQPQHF

clone_size: NA
j_call: TRBJ2-4
v_call: TRBV6-1
d_call: NA
cdr3_nt: TGTGCCAGCAAGGCAGGGTCAAACATTCAGTACTTC
cdr3_aa: CASKAGSNIQYF

clone_size: NA
j_call: TRBJ1-1
v_call: TRBV7-3
d_call: NA
cdr3_nt: TGTGCCAGCAGCTGGGACACGAACACTGAAGCTTTCTTT
cdr3_aa: CASSWDTNTEAFF

clone_size: NA
j_call: TRBJ1-5
v_call: TRBV2
d_call: NA
cdr3_nt: TGTGCCAGCAGTCGGGAGGCCGGCAATCAGCCCCAGCATTTT
cdr3_aa: CASSREAGNQPQHF

clone_size: NA
j_call: TRBJ2-7
v_call: TRBV18
d_call: NA
cdr3_nt: TGTGCCAGCTCACCACCGGTCTCCCAGGGGCAGTACTTC
cdr3_aa: CASSPPVSQGQYF

clone_size: NA
j_call: TRBJ1-2
v_call: TRBV19
d_call: NA
cdr3_nt: TGTGCCAGACCAGAGACAGCCTCCCTAAAGAACTATGGCTACACCTTC
cdr3_aa: CARPETASLKNYGYTF

clone_size: NA
j_call: TRBJ2-3
v_call: TRBV30
d_call: TRBD2
cdr3_nt: TGTGCCTGGAGTGGTACTAGCGATAACGCGGCGCAGTATTTT
cdr3_aa: CAWSGTSDNAAQYF

clone_size: NA
j_call: TRBJ1-1
v_call: TRBV30
d_call: NA
cdr3_nt: TGTGCCTGGAGCAGACGGAGGAACACTGAAGCTTTCTTT
cdr3_aa: CAWSRRRNTEAFF

clone_size: NA
j_call: TRBJ2-1
v_call: TRBV11-1
d_call: NA
cdr3_nt: TGTGCCAGCAGCTTAGTGGGGAATGAGCAGTTCTTC
cdr3_aa: CASSLVGNEQFF

clone_size: NA
j_call: TRBJ2-2
v_call: TRBV27
d_call: TRBD1
cdr3_nt: TGTGCCAGCAGTGGACAGGGTTACACCGGGGAGCTGTTTTTT
cdr3_aa: CASSGQGYTGELFF

clone_size: NA
j_call: TRBJ2-5
v_call: TRBV5-4
d_call: TRBD2
cdr3_nt: TGTGCCAGCAGCTCCGGGACTAGCGGGGGAAAAGAGACCCAGTACTTC
cdr3_aa: CASSSGTSGGKETQYF

clone_size: NA
j_call: TRBJ1-1
v_call: TRBV5-1
d_call: NA
cdr3_nt: TGCGCCAGCAGCTTAACAGGGCTGAACACTGAAGCTTTCTTT
cdr3_aa: CASSLTGLNTEAFF

clone_size: NA
j_call: TRBJ2-3
v_call: TRBV6-4
d_call: TRBD2
cdr3_nt: TGTGCCAGCAGTGACTCGGCGGGGGGGAACCCAGATACGCAGTATTTT
cdr3_aa: CASSDSAGGNPDTQYF

clone_size: once
j_call: TRBJ2-1
v_call: TRBV4-2
d_call: TRBD2
cdr3_nt: TGTGCCAGCAGCCAAGATCGCGGACTAGGGGAGCACAATGAGCAGTTCTTC
cdr3_aa: CASSQDRGLGEHNEQFF

clone_size: NA
j_call: TRBJ1-4
v_call: TRBV30
d_call: NA
cdr3_nt: TGTGCCTGGAGTGTAAAGAGGGTGTCTAATGAAAAACTGTTTTTT
cdr3_aa: CAWSVKRVSNEKLFF

clone_size: NA
j_call: TRBJ1-1
v_call: TRBV25-1
d_call: NA
cdr3_nt: TGTGCCAGCAGTCCTAGGACACTGAACACTGAAGCTTTCTTT
cdr3_aa: CASSPRTLNTEAFF

clone_size: NA
j_call: TRBJ2-1
v_call: TRBV7-3
d_call: TRBD1
cdr3_nt: TGTGCCAGCAGCCCGGGACAGTCCTACAATGAGCAGTTCTTC
cdr3_aa: CASSPGQSYNEQFF

clone_size: NA
j_call: TRBJ2-1
v_call: TRBV9
d_call: TRBD2
cdr3_nt: TGTGCCAGCAGCGTGCAGACTAGCGGTATCTACAATGAGCAGTTCTTC
cdr3_aa: CASSVQTSGIYNEQFF

clone_size: NA
j_call: TRBJ1-1
v_call: TRBV10-3
d_call: NA
cdr3_nt: TGTGCCATCAGCCCTCGGACAGTCGCTGAAGCTTTCTTT
cdr3_aa: CAISPRTVAEAFF

clone_size: NA
j_call: TRBJ1-1
v_call: TRBV9
d_call: NA
cdr3_nt: TGTGCCAGCAGCTTCGGACACAACACTGAAGCTTTCTTT
cdr3_aa: CASSFGHNTEAFF

clone_size: NA
j_call: TRBJ1-1
v_call: TRBV5-1
d_call: TRBD1
cdr3_nt: TGCGCCAGCAGCACACAGGGGGTGAACACTGAAGCTTTCTTT
cdr3_aa: CASSTQGVNTEAFF

clone_size: NA
j_call: TRBJ1-2
v_call: TRBV7-8
d_call: NA
cdr3_nt: TGTGCCAGCAGCTTGCGGACGCCCGCTAGCTATGGCTACACCTTC
cdr3_aa: CASSLRTPASYGYTF

clone_size: NA
j_call: TRBJ2-7
v_call: TRBV7-9
d_call: NA
cdr3_nt: TGTGCCAGCAGCTTAGCCGTAGCTTCCTACGAGCAGTACTTC
cdr3_aa: CASSLAVASYEQYF

clone_size: few
j_call: TRBJ1-5
v_call: TRBV6-1
d_call: NA
cdr3_nt: TGTGCCAGCAGTGACTGGGCAGATGTTCAGCCCCAGCATTTT
cdr3_aa: CASSDWADVQPQHF

clone_size: NA
j_call: TRBJ1-3
v_call: TRBV1
d_call: NA
cdr3_nt: TGCACCAGCAGTTTTCGACGGATCTCTGGAAACACCATATATTTT
cdr3_aa: CTSSFRRISGNTIYF

clone_size: NA
j_call: TRBJ2-6
v_call: TRBV2
d_call: NA
cdr3_nt: TGTGCCAGCACGGTGGGGGCCAACGTCCTGACTTTC
cdr3_aa: CASTVGANVLTF

clone_size: NA
j_call: TRBJ2-5
v_call: TRBV11-2
d_call: NA
cdr3_nt: TGTGCCAGCAGCCCGAGAGGGGGGGTGGAGACCCAGTACTTC
cdr3_aa: CASSPRGGVETQYF

clone_size: NA
j_call: TRBJ2-2
v_call: TRBV7-3
d_call: NA
cdr3_nt: TGTGCCAGCAGCTTAAGTTCGAACACCGGGGAGCTGTTTTTT
cdr3_aa: CASSLSSNTGELFF

clone_size: NA
j_call: TRBJ1-5
v_call: TRBV5-1
d_call: NA
cdr3_nt: TGCGCCAGCAGCTTGTCAGGGGATGGACAGCCCCAGCATTTT
cdr3_aa: CASSLSGDGQPQHF

clone_size: NA
j_call: TRBJ1-3
v_call: TRBV28
d_call: NA
cdr3_nt: TGTGCCAGCAGTCCTGCCTCCGGGACATACTACTCTGGAAACACCATATATTTT
cdr3_aa: CASSPASGTYYSGNTIYF

clone_size: NA
j_call: TRBJ2-3
v_call: TRBV2
d_call: TRBD2
cdr3_nt: TGTGCCACCTCGGCTAGCGGCCTCACAGATACGCAGTATTTT
cdr3_aa: CATSASGLTDTQYF

clone_size: once
j_call: TRBJ2-5
v_call: TRBV2
d_call: NA
cdr3_nt: TGTGCCACCCGCCGGCGGGGATCCCAAGAGACCCAGTACTTC
cdr3_aa: CATRRRGSQETQYF

clone_size: NA
j_call: TRBJ1-2
v_call: TRBV7-9
d_call: TRBD1
cdr3_nt: TGTGCCAGCAGCTTAAAAGTGGCACAGGGGGCGGTTGGCTACACCTTC
cdr3_aa: CASSLKVAQGAVGYTF

clone_size: NA
j_call: TRBJ2-1
v_call: TRBV2
d_call: TRBD1
cdr3_nt: TGTGCCAGCACCCGGGACAGGGCCAATGAGCAGTTCTTC
cdr3_aa: CASTRDRANEQFF

clone_size: NA
j_call: TRBJ1-5
v_call: TRBV4-1
d_call: NA
cdr3_nt: TGCGCCAGCAGCCAAGATGGGGGTTTTGGCAATCAGCCCCAGCATTTT
cdr3_aa: CASSQDGGFGNQPQHF

clone_size: once
j_call: TRBJ2-3
v_call: TRBV5-1
d_call: NA
cdr3_nt: TGCGCCAGCAGCGCAACCACAGGGATTAGCACAGATACGCAGTATTTT
cdr3_aa: CASSATTGISTDTQYF

clone_size: NA
j_call: TRBJ2-5
v_call: TRBV21-1
d_call: NA
cdr3_nt: TGTGCCAGCAGGGGAGTGGTCGGGGGGCGAGAGACCCAGTACTTC
cdr3_aa: CASRGVVGGRETQYF

clone_size: NA
j_call: TRBJ1-1
v_call: TRBV6-1
d_call: NA
cdr3_nt: TGTGCCAGCAGTGAACGCCAGGGTCGCGGGGGCACTGAAGCTTTCTTT
cdr3_aa: CASSERQGRGGTEAFF